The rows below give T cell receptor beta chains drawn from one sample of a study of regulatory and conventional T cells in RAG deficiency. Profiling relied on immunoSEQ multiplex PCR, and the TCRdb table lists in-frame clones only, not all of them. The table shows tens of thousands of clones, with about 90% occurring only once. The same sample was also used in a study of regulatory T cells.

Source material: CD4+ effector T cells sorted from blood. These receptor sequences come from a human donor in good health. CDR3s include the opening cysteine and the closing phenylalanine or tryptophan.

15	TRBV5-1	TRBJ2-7	CASSLDSTSLREQYF
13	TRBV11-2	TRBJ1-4	CASSLSPEEKLFF
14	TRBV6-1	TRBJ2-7	CASSKTTPPYEQYF
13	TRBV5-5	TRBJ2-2	CASSSPSAGELFF
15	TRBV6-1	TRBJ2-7	CASSEAFLASYEQYF
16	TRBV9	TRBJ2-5	CASSVGTAGPQETQYF
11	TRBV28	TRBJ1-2	CASSLRLGYTF
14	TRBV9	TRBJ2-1	CASSSHGSYNEQFF
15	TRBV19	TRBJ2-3	CASSRAGGLTDTQYF
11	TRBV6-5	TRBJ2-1	CASKGANEQFF
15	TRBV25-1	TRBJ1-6	CASGPLQIYNSPLHF
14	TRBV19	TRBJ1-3	CASQEGDSGNTIYF
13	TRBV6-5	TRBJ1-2	CASSDGAFYGYTF
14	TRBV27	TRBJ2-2	CASRSGGRTGELFF
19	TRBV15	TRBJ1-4	CATSTRPASRQLTNEKLFF
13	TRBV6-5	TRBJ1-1	CASSYEGGTEAFF
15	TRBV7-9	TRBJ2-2	CATHQEAINTGELFF